The 15 T cell receptor beta chains given below trace back to one sample, sequenced in a study of blood T cell repertoires in COVID-19. Assay: immunoSEQ multiplex PCR; the TCRdb copy retains only in-frame clones and omits some. The sample records about 90,000 clones, 89% being singletons. Sequenced: peripheral blood. These TCRs come from a woman between 70 and 85 years old with acute or convalescent COVID-19.

This sequence joins TRBV2 and TRBJ1-1, with a tentative D call TRBD1 (5 bases). Germline V gene lookup returns CDR1 SNHLY and CDR2 FYNNEI. The V end lost 6 bases, the J end lost 4 bases, and 9 bases lay between the germline ends. This CDR3 is 12 amino acids long. CDR3 nucleotides: TGTGCCAGCAGGCAGGGAGGCACTGAAGCTTTCTTT. Protein: CASRQGGTEAFF. Variable domain in full (rest from reference TRBV2 and TRBJ1-1): EPEVTQTPSHQVTQMGQEVILRCVPISNHLYFYWYRQILGQKVEFLVSFYNNEISEKSEIFDDQFSVERPDGSNFTLKIRSTKLEDSAMYFCASRQGGTEAFFGQGTRLTVV.

The V gene is TRBV6-5, the J gene TRBJ1-2; D unclear. The CDR3 spans 13 residues. Germline-derived CDR1 and CDR2 are MNHEY and SVGAGI. The V end was cut by 4 bases, the J end by 7 bases, with 13 bases between. Here the CDR3 DNA reads TGTGCCAGCAGTTCCAACGAGGGCTTTGGCTACACCTTC. Its protein is CASSSNEGFGYTF.

The V call is TRBV7-9, the J call TRBJ1-4; D ambiguous. The V end was cut by 5 bases, the J end by 5 bases, with 12 bases between. The CDR3 is made up of 14 amino acids. Germline V CDR1 and CDR2: SEHNR, FQNEAQ (reference sequence). CDR3 nucleotides: TGTGCCAGCAGCCCTGGGAGAGTGAATGAAAAACTGTTTTTT. It codes for CASSPGRVNEKLFF.

The chain is built from TRBV19 and TRBJ2-1, with a tentative D call TRBD1 (6 bases). CDR3 length: 14 amino acids. Germline V gene sequence: CDR1 LNHDA, CDR2 SQIVND (reference sequence). Trimming left V 10 bases short and J 0 bases short, with 13 bases between. The CDR3 sequence: CATGQRSSYNEQFF. For the CDR3, the DNA is TGTGCCACCGGACAGAGAAGCTCCTACAATGAGCAGTTCTTC.

V gene TRBV7-9 combines with J gene TRBJ2-3; 10 bases are shared with TRBD2. J gave up 3 bases and V 3 bases, and 6 bases lay outside the gene matches. Per germline, CDR1 SEHNR and CDR2 FQNEAQ (reference sequence). The CDR3 runs to 16 residues. The chain's CDR3 is CASSFRTSGLTDTQYF. CDR3 sequence (DNA): TGTGCCAGCAGCTTTCGGACTAGCGGACTAACAGATACGCAGTATTTT. The entire variable domain, with the rest obtained from reference TRBV7-9 and TRBJ2-3, is as follows: DTGVSQNPRHKITKRGQNVTFRCDPISEHNRLYWYRQTLGQGPEFLTYFQNEAQLEKSRLLSDRFSAERPKGSFSTLEIQRTEQGDSAMYLCASSFRTSGLTDTQYFGPGTRLTVL.

Here the CDR3 DNA reads TGTGCCAGCAGTTTATGGGACATCTATGGCTACACCTTC. Translating it yields CASSLWDIYGYTF. This chain uses TRBV28 with TRBJ1-2, with a possible D match to TRBD1 (5 bases). CDR1 MDHEN and CDR2 SYDVKM come from the germline V gene. The CDR3 is 13 residues long. Trimming stripped 0 bases from V and 4 bases from J, with 6 bases between.

The J gene is TRBJ2-5, the V gene TRBV24-1; 7 nucleotides line up with TRBD1. The germline gives CDR1 KGHDR, CDR2 SFDVKD. This CDR3 region has 14 residues. V lost 4 bases and J lost 0; bases outside the gene matches: 1. CDR3 nucleotide sequence: TGTGCCACCAGTGAGGGACAGAACCAAGAGACCCAGTACTTC. Translated: CATSEGQNQETQYF.

The chain links TRBV27 to TRBJ1-5; 7 bases map to TRBD1. Germline V gene data show CDR1 as MNHEY and CDR2 as SMNVEV (reference sequence). J gave up 7 bases and V 6 bases, and 3 bases lay outside the gene matches. CDR3 size: 12 residues. The CDR3 DNA is TGTGCCAGCAGGACAGGGTTCCAGCCCCAGCATTTT. It specifies CASRTGFQPQHF.

The chain couples TRBV13 to TRBJ2-1, with a tentative D call TRBD2 (5 bases). Germline loops: CDR1 PRHDT, CDR2 FYEKMQ (reference sequence). Trimming removed 4 bases at V and 9 bases at J, with 13 bases between. This CDR3 has 13 residues. CDR3 in amino acids: CASSSYPGTEQFF. The CDR3 nucleotides are TGTGCCAGCAGCTCTTACCCGGGAACTGAGCAGTTCTTC. Looking up the rest from reference TRBV13 and TRBJ2-1 gives the full variable domain: AAGVIQSPRHLIKEKRETATLKCYPIPRHDTVYWYQQGPGQDPQFLISFYEKMQSDKGSIPDRFSAQQFSDYHSELNMSSLELGDSALYFCASSSYPGTEQFFGPGTRLTVL.

The rearrangement joins TRBV9 to TRBJ1-3; maybe TRBD1 (6 bases). Germline V lookup: CDR1 SGDLS, CDR2 YYNGEE. The CDR3 runs 18 residues. The V end lost 4 bases, the J end lost 0 bases, and 20 bases lay between the germline ends. The CDR3, as DNA: TGTGCCAGCAGCCCTAAACAGAACAGGGCCGACTCTGGAAACACCATATATTTT. Translating it yields CASSPKQNRADSGNTIYF.

The genes are TRBV7-9 and TRBJ2-7; 10 bases line up with TRBD1. Losses at the gene ends were 1 base for V and 3 bases for J; bases not matched to a gene: 3. The CDR3 length is 15 residues. The germline V gene has CDR1 SEHNR and CDR2 FQNEAQ (reference sequence). The CDR3: CASSLGTGGNYEQYV. As DNA, the CDR3 is TGTGCCAGCAGCTTAGGGACAGGGGGGAACTACGAGCAGTACGTC.

The chain recombines TRBV19 with TRBJ1-1; D gene unclear. The CDR3 runs to 14 residues. Between the trimmed V and J ends, which lost 5 bases and 8 bases, there was a span of 18 bases. The germline gives CDR1 LNHDA, CDR2 SQIVND (reference sequence). The CDR3 reads CASSPQARGPEAFF. The CDR3 nucleotides read TGTGCCAGTAGTCCCCAGGCGAGAGGGCCAGAAGCTTTCTTT.

The CDR3 is CASSLPLGTGGNTEAFF. In nucleotides, the CDR3 is TGTGCCAGCAGCTTGCCCCTAGGGACAGGGGGTAACACTGAAGCTTTCTTT. The chain recombines TRBV5-6 with TRBJ1-1; TRBD1 aligns across 11 bases. Germline-derived CDR1 and CDR2 are SGHDT and YYEEEE. Trimming cost V 1 base and J 2 bases; bases outside gene matches: 7. This CDR3 is 17 amino acids long.

The chain joins TRBV5-4 to TRBJ2-1, with D tentatively TRBD2 (5 bases). CDR3 length equals 15 residues. V gave up 0 bases and J gave up 3 bases, with 10 bases separating them. Germline V CDR1 and CDR2: SGHNT, YYREEE (reference sequence). CDR3 sequence (DNA): TGTGCCAGCAGCTTGGTGGACGGAGGCTACAATGAGCAGTTCTTC. This translates into CASSLVDGGYNEQFF.

CDR3 DNA: TGCAGTGCTAGTTTGCCCCCTACAGAGACCCAGTACTTC. Residues: CSASLPPTETQYF. The chain combines TRBV20-1 with TRBJ2-5, with unresolved D. The CDR3 has 13 amino acids. V was pared by 3 bases and J by 4 bases, with 12 bases between. Germline lookup yields CDR1 DFQATT and CDR2 SNEGSKA (reference sequence).